Below, 21 T cell receptor beta chains from the same sample are listed, as sequenced in a study of early T cells in non-severe SARS-CoV-2 infection. TCRdb re-analysed the 5' RACE reads in MiXCR, keeping a single row per CDR3 protein. The repertoire consists of some 66,000 distinct CDR3 sequences, with around 9% occurring once and the leading ten covering 2.5% to 3.5%. What was sequenced was whole blood. The receptors come from an adult who was a healthcare worker with PCR-confirmed SARS-CoV-2 infection or an uninfected control (not recorded which).

This clonotype was seen only a few times. The CDR3 bases are TGTGCCAGCAGTTTGGGGACCACCACTGAAGCTTTCTTT. This translates into CASSLGTTTEAFF. The chain recombines TRBV12-3 or TRBV12-4 with TRBJ1-1, with D tentatively TRBD1 (5 bases). This CDR3 spans 13 amino acids. Trimming removed 3 bases at V and 4 bases at J, with 9 bases between.

The chain couples TRBV20-1 to TRBJ2-2; D is uncertain. CDR3 length: 13 amino acids. The V end lost 5 bases, the J end lost 4 bases, and 11 bases lay between the germline ends. Germline loops: CDR1 DFQATT, CDR2 SNEGSKA (reference sequence). The CDR3, as DNA: TGCAGTGCTCCGGCTCGGTCCACCGGGGAGCTGTTTTTT. Translation: CSAPARSTGELFF.

The chain joins TRBV4-1 to TRBJ2-1; D ambiguous. CDR1 and CDR2 from the germline V gene are MGHRA and YSYEKL. The CDR3 totals 15 residues. Trimming removed 3 bases at V and 7 bases at J, with 16 bases between. The CDR3 DNA reads as TGCGCCAGCAGCCAGGCGAACACAATCTGGAATGAGCAGTTCTTC. Its translation: CASSQANTIWNEQFF.

This clonotype was counted many times. The CDR3 sequence: CASSLQREGYNEQFF. The CDR3 DNA follows: TGTGCCAGCAGCCTTCAGCGGGAGGGGTACAATGAGCAGTTCTTC. The chain has TRBV7-9 and TRBJ2-1, with 10 bases fitting TRBD2. The germline V gene has CDR1 SEHNR and CDR2 FQNEAQ (reference sequence). The CDR3 extends over 15 amino acids. The V gene end was trimmed by 5 bases and the J gene end by 4 bases; junction bases not matched to a gene: 5.

The chain uses TRBV19 and TRBJ2-3; D not certain. Germline-derived CDR1 and CDR2 are LNHDA and SQIVND (reference sequence). The CDR3 has 12 residues. V was shortened by 6 bases and J by 2 bases, with 6 bases between the two germline ends. The CDR3 is CASRAPTDTQYF. CDR3 nucleotides: TGTGCCAGTAGAGCACCCACAGATACGCAGTATTTT.

This chain uses TRBV7-3 with TRBJ2-2, with D possibly being TRBD2 (6 bases). Trimming stripped 4 bases from V and 2 bases from J, with 11 bases between. Germline-derived CDR1 and CDR2 are SGHTA and FQGTGA. The CDR3 runs 15 residues. The CDR3 region is CASSSAGTNTGELFF. The DNA of the CDR3 is TGTGCCAGCAGCTCTGCCGGGACTAACACCGGGGAGCTGTTTTTT.

This clonotype was found a few times. V gene TRBV5-5 combines with J gene TRBJ2-1; 11 nucleotides align to TRBD1. Germline CDR1 SGHKS, CDR2 YYEKEE (reference sequence). The CDR3 contains 19 residues. Trimming removed 2 bases from V and 0 bases from J; junction bases left unmatched: 10. In DNA, the CDR3 is TGTGCCAGCAGCTTCTCGGGACAGGGGGTCCTAAGCTCCTACAATGAGCAGTTCTTC. It is translated as CASSFSGQGVLSSYNEQFF.

Ten or more counts support this clonotype. V is TRBV20-1 and J is TRBJ2-5; TRBD2 matches at 8 bases. V lost 4 bases and J lost 6; bases outside the gene matches: 10. CDR1 and CDR2 (germline): DFQATT, SNEGSKA (reference sequence). The CDR3 has 14 amino acids. The CDR3 DNA reads TGCAGTGCTACGACTAGCGCGGGAGTAAAGACCCAGTACTTC. Translation: CSATTSAGVKTQYF.

This clonotype was recorded many times. V gene TRBV7-2 combines with J gene TRBJ2-3, with D unresolved. Germline values: CDR1 SGHTA, CDR2 FQGNSA. The CDR3 sequence is 13 residues long. V was shortened by 7 bases and J by 6 bases, with 14 bases between the two germline ends. The CDR3 bases are TGTGCCAGCACCGAGCTTAGGCTCGATACGCAGTATTTT. Its protein is CASTELRLDTQYF.

This clonotype has at least ten counts. The chain employs TRBV12-3 or TRBV12-4 and TRBJ1-1; D uncertain. This CDR3 region has 12 residues. V was shortened by 5 bases and J by 8 bases, with 12 bases between the two germline ends. This chain's CDR3 is CASSLQVGEAFF. CDR3 DNA: TGTGCCAGCAGTCTCCAGGTGGGGGAAGCTTTCTTT.

This clonotype has a handful of counts. The chain links TRBV20-1 to TRBJ2-5; 16 positions match TRBD2. Germline trimming cut 3 bases from V and 0 bases from J; bases unmatched to any gene: 7. The CDR3 is made up of 18 amino acids. In germline, CDR1 is DFQATT, CDR2 SNEGSKA (reference sequence). The CDR3 nucleotides read TGCAGTGCTAGGGGGACTAGCGGGAGGGCCGGCCACCAAGAGACCCAGTACTTC. Translating gives CSARGTSGRAGHQETQYF.

V usage is TRBV30 and J usage is TRBJ1-4, with D possibly matching TRBD1 (5 bases). The CDR3 loop spans 14 amino acids. Germline CDR1 is GTSNPN and CDR2 is SVGIG (reference sequence). Trimming took 2 bases from V and 0 from J, leaving 7 bases between them. CDR3 amino acids: CAWSRQSTNEKLFF. CDR3 in DNA: TGTGCCTGGAGTAGACAGTCAACTAATGAAAAACTGTTTTTT.

This clonotype was seen repeatedly, ten times or more. The genes are TRBV28 and TRBJ2-5; D is perhaps TRBD2 (5 bases). This CDR3 region has 14 residues. The germline CDR1 and CDR2 sequences are MDHEN and SYDVKM. The ends were cut back, 3 bases at V and 5 bases at J, with 13 bases in the middle. The CDR3 loop is CASSLAGSAETQYF. CDR3 in DNA: TGTGCCAGCAGTTTGGCGGGTTCTGCGGAGACCCAGTACTTC.

Ten or more counts support this clonotype. The V call is TRBV20-1, the J call TRBJ2-7; no definite D call. There are 14 residues in the CDR3. V was pared by 5 bases and J by 0 bases, with 14 bases between. Germline V gene lookup returns CDR1 DFQATT and CDR2 SNEGSKA (reference sequence). The CDR3 protein is CSAGRVHISYEQYF. The CDR3 nucleotides read TGCAGTGCTGGAAGAGTTCACATCTCCTACGAGCAGTACTTC.

The rearrangement uses TRBV19 and TRBJ1-1; D not resolved. The germline V and J ends were trimmed by 4 bases and 1 base, with 16 bases remaining between them. Looked up from germline, CDR1 is LNHDA and CDR2 is SQIVND (reference sequence). The CDR3 length is 16 residues. In DNA, the CDR3 is TGTGCCAGTAGTAGGGTCAGTGGCAGGTCGAACACTGAAGCTTTCTTT. Translated, it gives CASSRVSGRSNTEAFF.

This clonotype was seen at least ten times. The V call is TRBV6-2 or TRBV6-3, the J call TRBJ1-2, with D uncertain. Trimming shortened V by 6 bases and J by 2 bases, and 13 bases separated the two germline ends. The length of the CDR3 is 14 residues. Looked up from germline, CDR1 is MNHEY and CDR2 is SVGEGT. CDR3 coding DNA: TGTGCCAGCAGGCAGCCGGAGGGAAACTATGGCTACACCTTC. It codes for CASRQPEGNYGYTF.

The rearrangement joins TRBV7-9 to TRBJ2-2; the D call may be TRBD1 or TRBD2 (5 bases each). Trimming left V 8 bases short and J 4 bases short, with 14 bases between. Germline V lookup: CDR1 SEHNR, CDR2 FQNEAQ (reference sequence). The CDR3 has 14 amino acids. This CDR3 reads CASRRESRTGELFF. The CDR3 region has the DNA TGTGCCAGCCGCAGGGAGAGCCGCACCGGGGAGCTGTTTTTT.

Details on this clonotype: A read error may explain this, as a much larger clone is one base away. The J gene is TRBJ2-5, the V gene TRBV4-3; 13 positions agree with TRBD2. Germline CDR1 and CDR2: LGHNA and YSLEER. V shed 5 bases, J shed 7 bases, and the junction held 7 bases outside the gene matches. The CDR3 spans 15 residues. For the CDR3, the DNA is TGCGCCAGCAGCTCCAGGACTAGCGGGAGTGGGACCCAGTACTTC. Protein product: CASSSRTSGSGTQYF.

In this sample, this clonotype turned up many times. V is TRBV12-3 or TRBV12-4 and J is TRBJ1-5, with 7 nucleotides matching TRBD1. The CDR3 runs to 14 residues. The ends lost 7 bases at V and 10 bases at J; junction bases unmatched: 13. CDR3 protein: CASTGDSTRGPQHF. The CDR3 DNA reads TGTGCCAGCACCGGGGACAGCACAAGGGGACCCCAGCATTTT.

This clonotype appeared once. Sequence at one end of the junction differs from germline and may be a read error. The gene calls are TRBV9 and TRBJ2-1; TRBD1 matches at 9 bases. The germline V gene encodes CDR1 SGDLS and CDR2 YYNGEE. The CDR3 runs 14 residues. The CDR3 sequence: CTSSRQGGYNEQFF. CDR3 DNA sequence: TGTACCAGCTCCAGACAGGGGGGCTACAATGAGCAGTTCTTC.

This chain connects TRBV30 to TRBJ1-3; D is perhaps TRBD1 (5 bases). Trimming removed 2 bases from V and 0 bases from J, with 11 bases in between. This CDR3 contains 15 residues. The germline CDR1 and CDR2 sequences are GTSNPN and SVGIG (reference sequence). The CDR3 spells CAWSRTGRSGNTIYF. In DNA, the CDR3 is TGTGCCTGGAGTAGAACGGGGCGCTCTGGAAACACCATATATTTT.